This T cell receptor (beta chain) comes out of a study of control samples from healthy donors and cancer patients. Libraries were prepared by immunoSEQ multiplex PCR; TCRdb keeps only in-frame clonotypes and omits some of them. The table lists 150,000 or so clones, 93% of them singletons. The CDR3 contains 14 residues. V was pared by 4 bases and J by 4 bases, with 4 bases of the junction left unmatched. Germline V gives CDR1 LGHNA, CDR2 YNFKEQ. The rearrangement joins TRBV4-2 to TRBJ2-7; 10 nucleotides align to TRBD2. Specimen: blood. The sequence came from a man aged 18-30 years in good health. CDR3 region: CASSPAGGGYEQYF. CDR3 sequence (DNA): TGTGCCAGCAGCCCAGCGGGAGGGGGTTACGAGCAGTACTTC.